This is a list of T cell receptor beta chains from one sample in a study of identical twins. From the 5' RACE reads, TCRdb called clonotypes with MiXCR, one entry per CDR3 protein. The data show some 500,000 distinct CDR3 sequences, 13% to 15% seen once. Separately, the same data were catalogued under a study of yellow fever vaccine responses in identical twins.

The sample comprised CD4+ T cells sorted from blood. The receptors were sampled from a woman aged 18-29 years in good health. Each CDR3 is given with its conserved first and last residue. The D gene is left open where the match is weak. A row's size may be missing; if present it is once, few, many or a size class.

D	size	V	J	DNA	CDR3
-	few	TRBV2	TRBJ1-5	TGTGCCAGCAGTGAAAAAGTTTTGGCTCAGCCCCAGCATTTT	CASSEKVLAQPQHF
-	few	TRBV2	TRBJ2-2	TGTGCCAGCAATAGGGATACCCCCCGGGAGCTGTTTTTT	CASNRDTPRELFF
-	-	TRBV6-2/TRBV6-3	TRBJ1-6	TGTGCCAGCAGTGTGGACAGAAATTCACCCCTCCACTTT	CASSVDRNSPLHF
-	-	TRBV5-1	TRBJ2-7	TGCGCCAGCGCCCCTGAGGCTAGGGGGGGAATGTACGAGCAGTACTTC	CASAPEARGGMYEQYF
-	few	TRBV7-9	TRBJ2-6	TGTGCCAGGAACAGGGATGGGGCCAACGTCCTGACTTTC	CARNRDGANVLTF
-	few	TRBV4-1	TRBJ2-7	TGCGCCAGCAGCCATGACCGGCTTAGGGACTACGAGCAGTACTTC	CASSHDRLRDYEQYF
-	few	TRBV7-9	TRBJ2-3	TGTGCCAGCAGCTTAGCTCGGTCACCCTCAGATACGCAGTATTTT	CASSLARSPSDTQYF
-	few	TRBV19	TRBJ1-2	TGTGCCAGTAGAGACCCCGGGACAACTAACTATGGCTACACCTTC	CASRDPGTTNYGYTF
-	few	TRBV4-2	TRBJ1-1	TGTGCCAGCAGCCAAGCAGGTGGTTTCGCTGAAGCTTTCTTT	CASSQAGGFAEAFF
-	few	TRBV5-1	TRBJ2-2	TGCGCCAGCAGCTTGAGGTTACAGGGAAGATCCGGGGAGCTGTTTTTT	CASSLRLQGRSGELFF
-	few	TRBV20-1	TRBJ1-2	TGCAGTGCTCCCAATCCCTCCTATGGCTACACCTTC	CSAPNPSYGYTF
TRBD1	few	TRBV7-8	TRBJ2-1	TGTGCCAGCAGCTTAGTGAGGGGACAGGGGGCGGGTGAGCAGTTCTTC	CASSLVRGQGAGEQFF
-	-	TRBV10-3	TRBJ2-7	TGTGCCATCGGGGCCGCCTACGAGCAGTACTTC	CAIGAAYEQYF
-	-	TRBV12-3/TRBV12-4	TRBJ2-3	TGTGCCAGCAGAGACCGACAGGATGGTACAGATACGCAGTATTTT	CASRDRQDGTDTQYF
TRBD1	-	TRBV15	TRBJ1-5	TGTGCCACCAGTCCGACAGGGAAGACACCAGTAAGCAATCAGCCCCAGCATTTT	CATSPTGKTPVSNQPQHF
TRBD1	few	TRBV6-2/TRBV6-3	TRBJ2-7	TGTGCCAGCAGTTACGGGACAGGGGAGGAGTACTTC	CASSYGTGEEYF
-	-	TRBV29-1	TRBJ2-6	TGCAGCGTTGCCTCGGGGTCGGGGGCCAACGTCCTGACTTTC	CSVASGSGANVLTF
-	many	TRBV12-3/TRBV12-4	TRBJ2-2	TGTGCCAGCAGCCGCGGTTCTACGAACACCGGGGAGCTGTTTTTT	CASSRGSTNTGELFF
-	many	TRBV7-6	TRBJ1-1	TGTGCCAGCAGCTTAGCGCCTGGGAACACTGAAGCTTTCTTT	CASSLAPGNTEAFF
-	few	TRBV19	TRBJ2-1	TGTGCCAGTTGTGCAGACAGGAGCTCCTACAATGAGCAGTTCTTC	CASCADRSSYNEQFF
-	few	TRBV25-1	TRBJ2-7	TGTGCCAGCAGTGCCGGGACAAGGGGTCTCGAGCAGTACTTC	CASSAGTRGLEQYF
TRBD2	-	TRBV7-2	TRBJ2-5	TGTGCCAGCAGCCTACGTACTAGCGGGGGGCGGGAGGAGACCCAGTACTTC	CASSLRTSGGREETQYF
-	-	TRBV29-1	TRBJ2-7	TGCAGCGTTGAAGGACCTTTCTACGAGCAGTACTTC	CSVEGPFYEQYF
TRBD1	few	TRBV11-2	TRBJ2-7	TGTGCCAGCAGCTTAGGGGGGACAGGGGGTTTATCCTACGAGCAGTACTTC	CASSLGGTGGLSYEQYF
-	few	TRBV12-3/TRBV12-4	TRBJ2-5	TGTGCCAGCAGTTTAAAGGGTCAGGGAAAGAAAGAGACCCAGTACTTC	CASSLKGQGKKETQYF
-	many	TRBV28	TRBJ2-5	TGTGCCAGCGGCCCCAGCCCTCAAGAGACCCAGTACTTC	CASGPSPQETQYF
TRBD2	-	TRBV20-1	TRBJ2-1	TGCAGTGCCAACCCCACTAGCGGGGGGGCCTACAATGAGCAGTTCTTC	CSANPTSGGAYNEQFF
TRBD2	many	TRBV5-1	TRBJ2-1	TGCGCCAGCAGCCCACGGTTACTAGCGGGAGTCAATGAGCAGTTCTTC	CASSPRLLAGVNEQFF
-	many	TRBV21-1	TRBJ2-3	TGTGCCAGCAGCACGAAAGGAGACAGAAACACAGATACGCAGTATTTT	CASSTKGDRNTDTQYF